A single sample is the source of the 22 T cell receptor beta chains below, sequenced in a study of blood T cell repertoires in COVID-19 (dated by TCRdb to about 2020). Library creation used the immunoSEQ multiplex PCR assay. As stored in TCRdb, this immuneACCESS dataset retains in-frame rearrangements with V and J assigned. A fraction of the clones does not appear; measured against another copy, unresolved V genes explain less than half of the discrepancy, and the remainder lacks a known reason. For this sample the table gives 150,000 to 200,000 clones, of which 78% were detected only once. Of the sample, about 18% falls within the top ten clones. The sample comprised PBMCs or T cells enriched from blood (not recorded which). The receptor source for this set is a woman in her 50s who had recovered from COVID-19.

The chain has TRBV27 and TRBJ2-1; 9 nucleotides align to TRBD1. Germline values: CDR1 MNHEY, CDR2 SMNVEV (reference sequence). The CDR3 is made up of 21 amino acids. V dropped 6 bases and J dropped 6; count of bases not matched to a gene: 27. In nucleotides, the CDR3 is TGTGCCAGCAGCTCCTCCCCCCTTTCAAGCTTCTGGACAGGGGTTTTCAATGAGCAGTTCTTC. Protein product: CASSSSPLSSFWTGVFNEQFF.

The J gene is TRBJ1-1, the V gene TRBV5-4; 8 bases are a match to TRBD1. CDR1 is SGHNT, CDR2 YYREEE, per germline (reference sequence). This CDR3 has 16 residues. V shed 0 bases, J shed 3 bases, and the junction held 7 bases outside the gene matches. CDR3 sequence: CASSLAPQGADTEAFF. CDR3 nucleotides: TGTGCCAGCAGCTTGGCTCCGCAGGGGGCGGACACTGAAGCTTTCTTT.

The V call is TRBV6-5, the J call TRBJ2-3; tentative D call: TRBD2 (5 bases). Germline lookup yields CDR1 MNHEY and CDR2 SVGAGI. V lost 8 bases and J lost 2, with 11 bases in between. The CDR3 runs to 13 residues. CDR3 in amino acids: CASSREITDTQYF. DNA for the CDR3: TGTGCCAGCTCGAGGGAGATCACAGATACGCAGTATTTT.

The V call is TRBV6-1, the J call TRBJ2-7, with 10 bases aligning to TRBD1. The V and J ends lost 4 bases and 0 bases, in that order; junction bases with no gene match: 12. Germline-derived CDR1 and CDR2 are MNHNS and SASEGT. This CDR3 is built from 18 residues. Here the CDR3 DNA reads TGTGCCAGCAGTGGCCCGGGACAGGGGTACGGGAGCTCCTACGAGCAGTACTTC. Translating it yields CASSGPGQGYGSSYEQYF.

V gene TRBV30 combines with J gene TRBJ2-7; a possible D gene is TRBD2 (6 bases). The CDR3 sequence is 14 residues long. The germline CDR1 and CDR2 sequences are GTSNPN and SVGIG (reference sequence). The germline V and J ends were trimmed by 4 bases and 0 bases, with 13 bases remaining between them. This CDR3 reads CAWTGGESSYEQYF. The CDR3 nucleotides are TGTGCCTGGACCGGGGGAGAGTCCTCCTACGAGCAGTACTTC.

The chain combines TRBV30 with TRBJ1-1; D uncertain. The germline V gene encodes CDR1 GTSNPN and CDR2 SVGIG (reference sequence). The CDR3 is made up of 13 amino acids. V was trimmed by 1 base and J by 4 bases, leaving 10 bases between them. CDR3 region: CAWSAYVGTEAFF. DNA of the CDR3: TGTGCCTGGAGTGCCTATGTTGGCACTGAAGCTTTCTTT. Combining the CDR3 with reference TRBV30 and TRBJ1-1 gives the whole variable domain SQTIHQWPATLVQPVGSPLSLECTVEGTSNPNLYWYRQAAGRGLQLLFYSVGIGQISSEVPQNLSASRPQDRQFILSSKKLLLSDSGFYLCAWSAYVGTEAFFGQGTRLTVV.

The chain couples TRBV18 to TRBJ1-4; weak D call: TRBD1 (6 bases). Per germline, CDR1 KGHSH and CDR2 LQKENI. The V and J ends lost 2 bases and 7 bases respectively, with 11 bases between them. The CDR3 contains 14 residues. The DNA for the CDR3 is TGTGCCAGCTCACCAACAGGGTATAGTGAAAAACTGTTTTTT. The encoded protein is CASSPTGYSEKLFF.

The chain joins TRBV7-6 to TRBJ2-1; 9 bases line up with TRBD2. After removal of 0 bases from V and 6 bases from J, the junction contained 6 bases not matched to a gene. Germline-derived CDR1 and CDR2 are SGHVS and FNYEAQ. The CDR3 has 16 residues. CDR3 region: CASSLAHGLARNEQFF. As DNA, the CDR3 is TGTGCCAGCAGCTTAGCGCACGGACTAGCGCGCAATGAGCAGTTCTTC.

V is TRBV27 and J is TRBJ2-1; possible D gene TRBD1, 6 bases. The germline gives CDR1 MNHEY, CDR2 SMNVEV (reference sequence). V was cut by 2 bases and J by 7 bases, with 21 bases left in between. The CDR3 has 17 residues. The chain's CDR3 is CASSLPPQQGFWNEQFF. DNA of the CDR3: TGTGCCAGCAGTTTACCCCCCCAGCAGGGGTTTTGGAATGAGCAGTTCTTC.

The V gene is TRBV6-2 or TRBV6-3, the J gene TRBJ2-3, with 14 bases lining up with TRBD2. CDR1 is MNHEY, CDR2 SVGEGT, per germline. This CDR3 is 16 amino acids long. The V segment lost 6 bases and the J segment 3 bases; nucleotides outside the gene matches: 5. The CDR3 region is CASSRLAGGLTDTQYF. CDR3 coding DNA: TGTGCCAGCAGCCGACTAGCGGGAGGGCTAACAGATACGCAGTATTTT.

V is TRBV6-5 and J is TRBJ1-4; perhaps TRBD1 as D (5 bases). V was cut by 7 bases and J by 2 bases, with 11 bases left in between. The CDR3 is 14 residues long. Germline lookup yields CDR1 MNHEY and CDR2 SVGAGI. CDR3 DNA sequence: TGTGCCAGCAATCCGGGGGGGACTAATGAAAAACTGTTTTTT. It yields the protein CASNPGGTNEKLFF.

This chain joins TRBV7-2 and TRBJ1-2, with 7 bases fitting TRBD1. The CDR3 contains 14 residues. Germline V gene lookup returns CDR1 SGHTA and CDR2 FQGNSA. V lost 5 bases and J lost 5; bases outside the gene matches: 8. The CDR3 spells CASSPGGDSYGYTF. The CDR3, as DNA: TGTGCCAGCAGCCCGGGGGGGGACAGTTATGGCTACACCTTC.

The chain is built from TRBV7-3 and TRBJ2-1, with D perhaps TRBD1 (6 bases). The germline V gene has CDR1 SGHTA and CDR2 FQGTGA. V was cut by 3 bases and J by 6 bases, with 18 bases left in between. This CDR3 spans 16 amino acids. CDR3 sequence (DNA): TGTGCCAGCAGCTTCCTACAGGGAGCTACGGGCAATGAGCAGTTCTTC. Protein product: CASSFLQGATGNEQFF.

In DNA form, the CDR3 reads TGTGCCAGCACCTCGACAGGGAGCAATACGCAGTATTTT. Encoded protein: CASTSTGSNTQYF. The chain carries TRBV28 and TRBJ2-3; 7 bases fit TRBD1. The germline CDR1 and CDR2 sequences are MDHEN and SYDVKM. CDR3 length equals 13 residues. The V gene end was trimmed by 7 bases and the J gene end by 7 bases; junction bases not matched to a gene: 8.

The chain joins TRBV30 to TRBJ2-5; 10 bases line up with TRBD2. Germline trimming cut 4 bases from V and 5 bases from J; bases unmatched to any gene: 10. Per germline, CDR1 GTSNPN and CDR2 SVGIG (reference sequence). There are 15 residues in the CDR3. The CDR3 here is CAWTWSGRARETQYF. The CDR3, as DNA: TGTGCCTGGACCTGGAGCGGGAGGGCTAGGGAGACCCAGTACTTC. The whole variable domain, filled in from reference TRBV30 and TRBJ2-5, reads SQTIHQWPATLVQPVGSPLSLECTVEGTSNPNLYWYRQAAGRGLQLLFYSVGIGQISSEVPQNLSASRPQDRQFILSSKKLLLSDSGFYLCAWTWSGRARETQYFGPGTRLLVL.

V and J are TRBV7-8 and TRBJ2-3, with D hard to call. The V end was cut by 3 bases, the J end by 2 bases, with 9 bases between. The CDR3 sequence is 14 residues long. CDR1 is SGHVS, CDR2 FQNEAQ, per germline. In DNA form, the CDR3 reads TGTGCCAGCAGCTTGCGTCCGTTCACAGATACGCAGTATTTT. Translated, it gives CASSLRPFTDTQYF.

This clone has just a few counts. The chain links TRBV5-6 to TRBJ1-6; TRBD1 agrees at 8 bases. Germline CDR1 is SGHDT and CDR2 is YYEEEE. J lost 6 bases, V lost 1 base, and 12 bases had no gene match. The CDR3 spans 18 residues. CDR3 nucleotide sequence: TGTGCCAGCAGCTTGAGACAGGGGCGCGCCGGTGGTAATTCACCCCTCCACTTT. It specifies CASSLRQGRAGGNSPLHF.

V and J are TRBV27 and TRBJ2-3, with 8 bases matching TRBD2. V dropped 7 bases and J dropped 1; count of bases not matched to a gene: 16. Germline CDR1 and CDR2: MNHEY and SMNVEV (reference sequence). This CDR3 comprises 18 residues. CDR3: CASIGPGGLLRGTDTQYF. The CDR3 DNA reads TGTGCCAGCATTGGGCCGGGGGGGCTTTTACGGGGCACAGATACGCAGTATTTT.

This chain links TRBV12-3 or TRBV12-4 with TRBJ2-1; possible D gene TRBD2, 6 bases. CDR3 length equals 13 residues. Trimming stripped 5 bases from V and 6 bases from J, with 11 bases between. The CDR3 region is CASSMTRINEQFF. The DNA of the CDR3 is TGTGCCAGCAGTATGACTAGGATCAATGAGCAGTTCTTC.

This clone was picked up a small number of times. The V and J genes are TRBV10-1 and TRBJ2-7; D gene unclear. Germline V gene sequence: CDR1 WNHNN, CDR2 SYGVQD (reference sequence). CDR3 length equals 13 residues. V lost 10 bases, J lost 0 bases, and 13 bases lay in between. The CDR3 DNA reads TGCGCCACCATAGCAATAGGCTCCTACGAGCAGTACTTC. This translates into CATIAIGSYEQYF.

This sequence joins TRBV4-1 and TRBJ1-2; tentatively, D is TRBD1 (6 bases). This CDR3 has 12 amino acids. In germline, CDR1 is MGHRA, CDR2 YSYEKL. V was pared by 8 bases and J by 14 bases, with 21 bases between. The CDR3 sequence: CASHSLTGHETF. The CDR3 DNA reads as TGCGCCAGCCACTCGCTTACAGGGCATGAAACCTTC.

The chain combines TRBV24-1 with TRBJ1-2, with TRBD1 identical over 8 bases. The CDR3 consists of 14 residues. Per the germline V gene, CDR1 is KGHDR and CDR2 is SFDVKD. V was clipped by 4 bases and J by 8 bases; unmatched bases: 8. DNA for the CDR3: TGTGCCACCAGTGACCCTGGACAGGGAGGAGGCTACACCTTC. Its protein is CATSDPGQGGGYTF.